The following is a TCR beta chain sequence with its context. Its antigen is unidentified. The sample is drawn from a study of CXCR3-negative and CXCR3-positive naive CD8 T cells. Overall study results and limits: Naive CXCR3-positive and CXCR3-negative cells shared TRBV-TRBJ usage; memory cells diverged. CXCR3-negative naive cells had less hydrophobic TRB CDR3s than did CXCR3-positive naive cells.

CD45RO-CCR7+CD27+CD95- defined naive CD8+ T cells. UMI-tagged TRB cDNA libraries were built via 5' RACE. TCRdb reprocessed the 5' RACE reads, with one entry per CDR3 protein and no DNA. Here the sample table reports roughly 93,000 distinct CDR3 sequences. The CDR3 length is 15 residues. Germline loops: CDR1 SQVTM, CDR2 ANQGSEA. The TCR was taken from a human donor in good health. Some clones in this sample may be carry-over from other donors' samples. This chain connects TRBV29-1 to TRBJ2-5; TCRdb's D call, TRBD1, is unchecked because there is no DNA. The specimen was naive CXCR3+ CD8+ T cells from blood. Documented subset: CD45RO-CCR7+CD27+CD95- naive CD8+ T cells expressing CXCR3 (TNR3+). CDR3 sequence reads: CSVAWDGDFQETQYF.